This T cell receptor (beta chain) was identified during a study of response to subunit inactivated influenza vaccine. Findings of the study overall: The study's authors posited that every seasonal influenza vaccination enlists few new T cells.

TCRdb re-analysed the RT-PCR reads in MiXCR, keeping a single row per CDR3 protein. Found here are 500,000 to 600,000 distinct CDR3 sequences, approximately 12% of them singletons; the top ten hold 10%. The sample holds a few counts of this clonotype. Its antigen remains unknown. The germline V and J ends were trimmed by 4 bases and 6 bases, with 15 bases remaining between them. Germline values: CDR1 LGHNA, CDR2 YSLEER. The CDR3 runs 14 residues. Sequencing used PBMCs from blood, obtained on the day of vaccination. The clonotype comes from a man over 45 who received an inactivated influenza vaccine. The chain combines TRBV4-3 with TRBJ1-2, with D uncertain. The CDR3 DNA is TGCGCCAGCAGCCGAGCGTGGGAAGGACATGGCTACACCTTC. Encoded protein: CASSRAWEGHGYTF.